These T cell receptor beta chains were read from a single sample in a study of T cell responses to AZD1222 COVID-19 vaccine. Repertoires were generated with immunoSEQ multiplex PCR, while TCRdb's copy carries only in-frame clones and drops some. The sample includes about 83,000 clones, about nine tenths of them seen just once. Material: peripheral blood, obtained on day 0 of MenACWY control vaccination. The source of these receptors is an adult in good health. Both conserved end residues are part of each CDR3. The D gene is left open where the match is weak. For some rows the clone size is stated as once, few or many, or as a class when expanded; others skip it.

D,size,J,V,DNA,CDR3
.,.,TRBJ1-5,TRBV28,TGTGCCAGCAGTTTACTCGGGACAAGAAGCAATCAGCCCCAGCATTTT,CASSLLGTRSNQPQHF
.,.,TRBJ1-1,TRBV13,TGTGCCAGCAAGGGCCCCGGGACCGAAGCTTTCTTT,CASKGPGTEAFF
.,.,TRBJ1-1,TRBV5-1,TGCGCCAGCAGCTTGTTCCAGCTTGAGCAGAACACTGAAGCTTTCTTT,CASSLFQLEQNTEAFF
.,.,TRBJ1-3,TRBV24-1,TGTGCCACCAGTGACGAGAGCTCTGGAAACACCATATATTTT,CATSDESSGNTIYF
TRBD1,once,TRBJ2-2,TRBV3-1/TRBV3-2,TGTGCCAGCAGCAACAGGGGTCCCGGGGAGCTGTTTTTT,CASSNRGPGELFF
.,.,TRBJ1-5,TRBV4-1,TGCGCCAGCAGCCAAGAGCGGGGAGGCAATCAGCCCCAGCATTTT,CASSQERGGNQPQHF
.,.,TRBJ2-5,TRBV19,TGTGCCAGTAGTATGGAGGGCGAGACCCAGTACTTC,CASSMEGETQYF
TRBD1,.,TRBJ1-1,TRBV19,TGTGCCAGTAGTATATATCCGGGACAGGGCGCTGAAGCTTTCTTT,CASSIYPGQGAEAFF
.,.,TRBJ1-2,TRBV29-1,TGCAGCGCGAATCAGGTTAACTATGGCTACACCTTC,CSANQVNYGYTF
TRBD2,.,TRBJ2-3,TRBV7-9,TGTGCCAGCAGCTTCCTAGCGGGAGGGGCAGATACGCAGTATTTT,CASSFLAGGADTQYF
TRBD2,.,TRBJ2-5,TRBV7-2,TGTGCCAGCAGCTTAGACGGGAGGCCCGAAGAGACCCAGTACTTC,CASSLDGRPEETQYF
.,few,TRBJ1-1,TRBV29-1,TGCAGCGTTGACAAGGGGTTGAACACTGAAGCTTTCTTT,CSVDKGLNTEAFF
.,.,TRBJ1-5,TRBV4-1,TGCGCCAGCAGCCAAGAAACAGTCAATCAGCCCCAGCATTTT,CASSQETVNQPQHF
TRBD1,.,TRBJ2-1,TRBV5-4,TGTGCCAGCAGCCCTACGGGACAGGGGGCAGGTGAGCAGTTCTTC,CASSPTGQGAGEQFF
.,.,TRBJ2-5,TRBV12-3/TRBV12-4,TGTGCCAGCACCCTACGTGAGACCCAGTACTTC,CASTLRETQYF
.,.,TRBJ2-2,TRBV7-2,TGTGCCAGCAGCTCAGGGGATTACGCGAACACCGGGGAGCTGTTTTTT,CASSSGDYANTGELFF
.,.,TRBJ2-6,TRBV2,TGTGCCAGCAGTGAAGGAGGGGTTGGGGCCAACGTCCTGACTTTC,CASSEGGVGANVLTF
.,.,TRBJ1-1,TRBV21-1,TGTGCCAGCAATAAGGGGACAGGGACCACTGAAGCTTTCTTT,CASNKGTGTTEAFF
TRBD1,.,TRBJ1-1,TRBV2,TGTGCCAGCAGTTCGGACAGGGCTACTGAAGCTTTCTTT,CASSSDRATEAFF
.,.,TRBJ1-5,TRBV30,TGTGCTGGGGGGATATCTGGGGACCAGCCCCAGCATTTT,CAGGISGDQPQHF
.,.,TRBJ1-1,TRBV7-3,TGTGCCAGCAGCTTAGGTCAGAGTTACACTGAAGCTTTCTTT,CASSLGQSYTEAFF
.,large,TRBJ1-1,TRBV27,TGTGCCAGCAGTCCACCTGACTATTCTGAAGCTTTCTTT,CASSPPDYSEAFF
.,.,TRBJ1-3,TRBV6-1,TGTGCCAGCAGTGAAAGTGGATACGACGGCACCATATATTTT,CASSESGYDGTIYF
.,once,TRBJ2-3,TRBV5-6,TGTGCCAGCAGCCCCCGTGCGGAGCCAGATACGCAGTATTTT,CASSPRAEPDTQYF
.,.,TRBJ1-1,TRBV7-8,TGTGCCAGCGGACATCAGGGGAATACGGCTGAAGCTTTCTTT,CASGHQGNTAEAFF
.,.,TRBJ1-2,TRBV10-1,TGCGCCAGCAGTATTTCAGGGACCAGCGGCTACACCTTC,CASSISGTSGYTF
.,.,TRBJ1-2,TRBV7-8,TGTGCCAGCAGCCCGAACAGGGAGGATAAAGGCTACACCTTC,CASSPNREDKGYTF
.,.,TRBJ2-1,TRBV30,TGTGCCTGGACAGCGGACTCCTACAATGAGCAGTTCTTC,CAWTADSYNEQFF
TRBD1,.,TRBJ2-3,TRBV6-6,TGTGCCAGCACCGAGAGACAGGGGGGAACAGATACGCAGTATTTT,CASTERQGGTDTQYF